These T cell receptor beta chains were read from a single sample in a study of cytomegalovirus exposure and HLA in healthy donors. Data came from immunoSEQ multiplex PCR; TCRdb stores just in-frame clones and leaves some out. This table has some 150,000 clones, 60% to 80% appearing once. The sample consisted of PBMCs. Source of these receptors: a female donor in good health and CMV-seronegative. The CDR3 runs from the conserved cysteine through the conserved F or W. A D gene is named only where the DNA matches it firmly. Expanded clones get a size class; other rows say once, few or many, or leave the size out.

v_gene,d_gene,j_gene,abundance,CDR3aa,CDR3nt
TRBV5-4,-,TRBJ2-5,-,CASSLELAQETQYF,TGTGCCAGCAGCTTGGAACTAGCCCAAGAGACCCAGTACTTC
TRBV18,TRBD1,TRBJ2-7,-,CASSEGQGFYEQYF,TGTGCCAGCTCAGAGGGACAGGGGTTCTACGAGCAGTACTTC
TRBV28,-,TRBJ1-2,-,CASSQTNGYTF,TGTGCCAGCAGCCAAACAAACGGCTACACCTTC
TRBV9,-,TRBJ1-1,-,CASGAPNTEAFF,TGTGCCAGTGGGGCGCCTAACACTGAAGCTTTCTTT
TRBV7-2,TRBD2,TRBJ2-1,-,CASSRTSGSYEQFF,TGTGCCAGCAGCCGGACTAGCGGGAGTTATGAGCAGTTCTTC
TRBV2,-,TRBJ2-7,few,CASSEAGLGDEQYF,TGTGCCAGCAGTGAAGCAGGCCTGGGCGACGAGCAGTACTTC
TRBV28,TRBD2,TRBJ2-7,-,CASSLLFPGGESDEQYF,TGTGCCAGCAGTTTACTTTTTCCGGGGGGGGAGTCGGACGAGCAGTACTTC
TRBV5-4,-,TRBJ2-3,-,CASSLGPTSTDTQYF,TGTGCCAGCAGCTTGGGGCCGACTTCCACAGATACGCAGTATTTT
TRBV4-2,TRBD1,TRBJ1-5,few,CASSQLDRGPQPQHF,TGTGCCAGCAGCCAATTGGACAGGGGGCCTCAGCCCCAGCATTTT
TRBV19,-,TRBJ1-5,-,CASSITQGGGNQPQHF,TGTGCCAGTAGTATAACCCAGGGCGGGGGCAATCAGCCCCAGCATTTT
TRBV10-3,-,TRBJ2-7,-,CAISVGLSDEQYF,TGTGCCATCTCGGTGGGCTTATCGGACGAGCAGTACTTC
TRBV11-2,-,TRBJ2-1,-,CASSFGTRGAYNEQFF,TGTGCCAGCAGCTTCGGGACAAGAGGGGCATACAATGAGCAGTTCTTC
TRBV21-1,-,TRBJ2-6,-,CASTPKGRPGANVLTF,TGTGCCAGCACCCCGAAGGGGCGCCCTGGGGCCAACGTCCTGACTTTC
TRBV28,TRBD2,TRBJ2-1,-,CASSLYTGGYEQFF,TGTGCCAGCAGTTTATATACGGGGGGGTATGAGCAGTTCTTC
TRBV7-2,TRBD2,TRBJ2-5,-,CASSRGGTETQYF,TGTGCCAGCAGCCGGGGGGGCACCGAGACCCAGTACTTC
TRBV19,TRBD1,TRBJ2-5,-,CASGLTGGAGETQYF,TGTGCCAGCGGACTGACAGGGGGCGCGGGAGAGACCCAGTACTTC
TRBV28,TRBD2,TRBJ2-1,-,CASSLAGGPSYNEQFF,TGTGCCAGCAGCCTCGCGGGGGGCCCCTCCTACAATGAGCAGTTCTTC